Presented here are 16 T cell receptor beta chains from one specimen sequenced in a study of cytomegalovirus exposure and HLA in healthy donors listed by TCRdb under 2017. The library was prepared using the immunoSEQ multiplex PCR assay. Drawn from immuneACCESS, this table holds only the in-frame rearrangements with V and J called that TCRdb kept. Clones are partly lost; checked studies trace under half to an unresolved V gene and leave the rest unexplained. Recorded for this sample are 190,000 or so clones; approximately 84% of them occurred a single time. The ten largest clones take up approximately 3% of the sample. What was sequenced was PBMCs. These receptors were obtained from a woman younger than 30 in good health and CMV-seropositive.

A single count supports this clone. This chain's CDR3 is CASSRTTNYGYTF. For the CDR3, the DNA is TGTGCCAGCTCCCGAACAACCAACTATGGCTACACCTTC. The chain links TRBV11-1 to TRBJ1-2; D not resolved. The V end was cut by 8 bases, the J end by 2 bases, with 12 bases between. Germline V gene data show CDR1 as SGHAT and CDR2 as FQDESV (reference sequence). This CDR3 region has 13 residues.

The chain is built from TRBV19 and TRBJ1-6; 8 nucleotides match TRBD1. The CDR3 is 14 amino acids. Germline-derived CDR1 and CDR2 are LNHDA and SQIVND (reference sequence). Trimming cost V 6 bases and J 9 bases; bases outside gene matches: 7. CDR3 region: CASRLQDRGSPLHF. CDR3 coding DNA: TGTGCCAGTAGGTTACAAGACAGGGGTTCACCCCTCCACTTT.

The chain combines TRBV9 with TRBJ1-6, with D perhaps matching TRBD1 (6 bases). The CDR3 totals 17 residues. The V end was cut by 0 bases, the J end by 8 bases, with 18 bases between. The V gene's germline CDR1 is SGDLS and CDR2 YYNGEE. The CDR3 protein is CASSVDDGGRKYSPLHF. DNA for the CDR3: TGTGCCAGCAGCGTAGATGACGGGGGGCGCAAGTATTCACCCCTCCACTTT.

This rearrangement joins TRBV12-5 to TRBJ2-7, with D maybe TRBD2 (6 bases). Trimming left V 1 base short and J 5 bases short, with 15 bases between. CDR3 size: 15 residues. Germline V gene data show CDR1 as LGHNT and CDR2 as FRNRAP. The CDR3 loop is CASGLGRTPGDEQYF. CDR3 in DNA: TGTGCTAGTGGTTTGGGAAGGACTCCGGGGGACGAGCAGTACTTC.

This chain links TRBV2 with TRBJ2-4, with 9 nucleotides matching TRBD2. The trim removed 2 bases at V and 3 bases at J, leaving 5 bases unmatched. This CDR3 region has 16 residues. In germline, CDR1 is SNHLY, CDR2 FYNNEI. The CDR3 reads CASSESSGANKNIQYF. As DNA, the CDR3 is TGTGCCAGCAGTGAATCTAGCGGGGCCAACAAAAACATTCAGTACTTC.

This clone was counted between two and nine times. The rearrangement joins TRBV4-1 to TRBJ2-7; TRBD1 matches at 7 bases. The junction had 9 bases not matched to a gene; V was cut back by 3 bases and J by 4 bases. The CDR3 is 15 residues long. Germline V lookup: CDR1 MGHRA, CDR2 YSYEKL. CDR3 sequence reads: CASSQIDRDHYEQYF. CDR3 sequence (DNA): TGCGCCAGCAGCCAGATAGACAGGGACCATTACGAGCAGTACTTC.

Written as DNA, the CDR3 is TGTGCCAGTAGTACCCCGTTTCAGCCCCAGCATTTT. Translating gives CASSTPFQPQHF. V gene TRBV19 combines with J gene TRBJ1-5; no clear D. Deletions cut 4 bases from V and 6 bases from J, with 7 bases between. This CDR3 is 12 amino acids long. CDR1 and CDR2 (germline): LNHDA, SQIVND (reference sequence).

This chain uses TRBV18 with TRBJ1-2; TRBD1 matches 9 bases. The CDR3 runs to 15 residues. CDR1 and CDR2 (germline): KGHSH, LQKENI. J gave up 8 bases and V 0 bases, and 7 bases lay outside the gene matches. The CDR3 region has the DNA TGTGCCAGCTCACCACCTACGGACAGGGGACACGGCTACACCTTC. Protein sequence: CASSPPTDRGHGYTF.

V gene TRBV27 combines with J gene TRBJ2-1, with TRBD1 as a possible D gene (6 bases). V lost 5 bases and J lost 6, with 11 bases in between. The CDR3 runs to 13 residues. The V gene's germline CDR1 is MNHEY and CDR2 SMNVEV (reference sequence). The CDR3 sequence: CASSPVGGNEQFF. CDR3 DNA sequence: TGTGCCAGCAGTCCCGTAGGGGGCAATGAGCAGTTCTTC.

The J gene is TRBJ1-2, the V gene TRBV5-1; D uncertain. The CDR3 is 13 residues long. V was cut by 0 bases and J by 8 bases, with 11 bases left in between. CDR1 is SGHRS, CDR2 YFSETQ, per germline. DNA of the CDR3: TGCGCCAGCAGCTTGGTTCTGGGTAGCGGCTACACCTTC. Its protein is CASSLVLGSGYTF.

This chain links TRBV7-8 with TRBJ2-7; D not resolved. The germline V gene has CDR1 SGHVS and CDR2 FQNEAQ. Trimming pared 3 bases from V and 6 bases from J, leaving 6 bases between. The CDR3 covers 11 residues. The CDR3, as DNA: TGTGCCAGCAGCTTCTCAGTCGAGCAGTACTTC. Translated, it gives CASSFSVEQYF.

The chain joins TRBV28 to TRBJ2-7, with a possible D match to TRBD1 (5 bases). CDR1 is MDHEN and CDR2 is SYDVKM in the germline V gene. The germline V and J ends were trimmed by 2 bases and 3 bases, with 8 bases remaining between them. This CDR3 has 13 residues. The CDR3 loop reads CASSLGRDYEQYF. CDR3 in DNA: TGTGCCAGCAGTTTAGGCAGGGACTACGAGCAGTACTTC.

V usage is TRBV30 and J usage is TRBJ2-4; 9 bases agree with TRBD2. Germline loops: CDR1 GTSNPN, CDR2 SVGIG (reference sequence). V was pared by 0 bases and J by 9 bases, with 18 bases of the junction left unmatched. The CDR3 has 18 residues. The CDR3 coding sequence is TGTGCCTGGAGTGTTCCCGAATTTGCGGGGGGGCGGGTTAGCATTCAGTACTTC. Translation: CAWSVPEFAGGRVSIQYF.

The V call is TRBV12-5, the J call TRBJ2-2; 8 bases map to TRBD2. With V trimmed by 2 bases and J by 10 bases, 3 bases remained unmatched. Germline V lookup: CDR1 LGHNT, CDR2 FRNRAP. The CDR3 loop spans 13 amino acids. In DNA, the CDR3 is TGTGCTAGTGGTTTGCCCGGGAGGGAGGAGCTGTTTTTT. Translating gives CASGLPGREELFF.

This chain uses TRBV5-5 with TRBJ1-6; TRBD1 aligns across 7 bases. The CDR3 consists of 16 residues. Trimming cost V 4 bases and J 3 bases; bases outside gene matches: 7. The germline gives CDR1 SGHKS, CDR2 YYEKEE (reference sequence). The CDR3 DNA follows: TGTGCCAGCAGCAGTTCCGGACAGGACTATAATTCACCCCTCCACTTT. Its protein is CASSSSGQDYNSPLHF.

The chain combines TRBV7-9 with TRBJ1-4; no definite D call. The CDR3 spans 15 residues. Germline V gene sequence: CDR1 SEHNR, CDR2 FQNEAQ (reference sequence). The V gene lost 1 base and the J gene lost 8 bases, with 14 bases spanning the gap. CDR3 coding DNA: TGTGCCAGCAGCTTAGTATCGGGTTTTCAGGAAAAACTGTTTTTT. It codes for CASSLVSGFQEKLFF.